The text below deals with one T cell receptor (beta chain). Its antigen is undetermined. This sample is drawn from a study of T cell responses to AZD1222 COVID-19 vaccine. Study results and caveats: Nearly half of spike-specific TCRs reportedly target variant regions that are unmutated in the B.1.351 and B.1.1.7 variants. The study identified only six AZD1222 recipients as seropositive at baseline.

V was pared by 0 bases and J by 9 bases, with 18 bases between. The CDR3 loop spans 17 amino acids. In germline, CDR1 is MNHEY, CDR2 SVGEGT. TCRdb keeps only in-frame clones here, not all; method: immunoSEQ multiplex PCR. This sample yields tens of thousands of clones, of which 70% to 90% are seen a single time; 1.5% belongs to the top ten. V is TRBV6-2 or TRBV6-3 and J is TRBJ1-6, with D possibly being TRBD1 (5 bases). Here the sequenced sample was peripheral blood, taken on day 0 of AZD1222 vaccination. This TCR was sampled from an adult in good health. For the CDR3, the DNA is TGTGCCAGCAGTTACTCGCGGGAATGGGGCGTCGGTTCACCCCTCCACTTT. It yields the protein CASSYSREWGVGSPLHF.